This T cell receptor (beta chain) was obtained from a study of T cells after yellow fever vaccination. A universal primer site and UMIs were added as TCR cDNA was made by 5'RACE template switching. TCRdb fed the 5' RACE reads into MiXCR, producing one record per CDR3 protein. The sample lists under 550,000 distinct CDR3 sequences, just over 20% seen once, with about 16% in the top ten. This clonotype was detected only a few times. What it recognizes is unknown. Overall study results and limits: Primary-vaccination clones mostly resurfaced post-booster (nearly 97% CD4, 85% to 90% CD8). Repertoires sorted by FACS could include abundant clonotypes that are contaminants from the bulk population.

Per germline, CDR1 MGHRA and CDR2 YSYEKL. Trimming stripped 0 bases from V and 5 bases from J, with 16 bases between. CDR3 size: 16 residues. The sequenced sample was PBMCs, obtained 20 to 25 days after the first yellow fever vaccination. The V gene is TRBV4-1, the J gene TRBJ1-1; the D gene is possibly TRBD1 (5 bases). The origin of this receptor is a man aged 18-30 years who received the YFV17D yellow fever vaccine. The DNA of the CDR3 is TGCGCCAGCAGCCAAGAGGATGGGGGAGGTCGAACTGAAGCTTTCTTT. It translates to CASSQEDGGGRTEAFF.